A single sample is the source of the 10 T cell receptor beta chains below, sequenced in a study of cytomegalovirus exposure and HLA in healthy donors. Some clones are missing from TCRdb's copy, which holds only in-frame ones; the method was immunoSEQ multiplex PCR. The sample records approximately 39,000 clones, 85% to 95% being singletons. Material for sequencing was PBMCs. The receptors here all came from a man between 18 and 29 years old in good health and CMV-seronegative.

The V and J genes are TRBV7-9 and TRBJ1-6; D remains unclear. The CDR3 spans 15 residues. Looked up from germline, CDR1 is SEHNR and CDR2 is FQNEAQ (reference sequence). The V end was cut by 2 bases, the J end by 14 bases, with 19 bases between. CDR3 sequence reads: CASSLIGQAPITLHF. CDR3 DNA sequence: TGTGCCAGCAGCTTAATCGGCCAGGCCCCTATTACCCTCCACTTT.

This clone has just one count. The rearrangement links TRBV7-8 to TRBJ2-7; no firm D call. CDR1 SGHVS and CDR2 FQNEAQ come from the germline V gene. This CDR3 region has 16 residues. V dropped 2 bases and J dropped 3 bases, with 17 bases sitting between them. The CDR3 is CASSLFEPGRGYEQYF. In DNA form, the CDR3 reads TGTGCCAGCAGCTTATTCGAGCCCGGCAGAGGCTACGAGCAGTACTTC.

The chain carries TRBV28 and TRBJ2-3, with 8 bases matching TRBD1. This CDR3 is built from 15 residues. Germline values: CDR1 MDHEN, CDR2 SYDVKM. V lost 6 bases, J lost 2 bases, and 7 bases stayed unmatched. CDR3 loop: CASRQDRANTDTQYF. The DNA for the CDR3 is TGTGCCAGCAGACAGGACAGGGCGAACACAGATACGCAGTATTTT.

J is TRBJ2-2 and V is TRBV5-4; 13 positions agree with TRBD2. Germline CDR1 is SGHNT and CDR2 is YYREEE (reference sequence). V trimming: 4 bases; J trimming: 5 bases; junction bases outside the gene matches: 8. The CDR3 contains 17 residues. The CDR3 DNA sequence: TGTGCCAGCAGCCCACTAGCGGGAGGGGGAAAAACCGGGGAGCTGTTTTTT. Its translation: CASSPLAGGGKTGELFF. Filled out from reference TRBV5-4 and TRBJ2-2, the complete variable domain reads ETGVTQSPTHLIKTRGQQVTLRCSSQSGHNTVSWYQQALGQGPQFIFQYYREEENGRGNFPPRFSGLQFPNYSSELNVNALELDDSALYLCASSPLAGGGKTGELFFGEGSRLTVL.

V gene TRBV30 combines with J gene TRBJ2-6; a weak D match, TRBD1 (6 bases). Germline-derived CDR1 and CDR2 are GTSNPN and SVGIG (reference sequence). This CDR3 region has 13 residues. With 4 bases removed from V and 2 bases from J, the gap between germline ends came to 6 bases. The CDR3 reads CAWTGAGANVLTF. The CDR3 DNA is TGTGCCTGGACAGGGGCTGGGGCCAACGTCCTGACTTTC. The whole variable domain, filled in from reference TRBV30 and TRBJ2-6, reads SQTIHQWPATLVQPVGSPLSLECTVEGTSNPNLYWYRQAAGRGLQLLFYSVGIGQISSEVPQNLSASRPQDRQFILSSKKLLLSDSGFYLCAWTGAGANVLTFGAGSRLTVL.

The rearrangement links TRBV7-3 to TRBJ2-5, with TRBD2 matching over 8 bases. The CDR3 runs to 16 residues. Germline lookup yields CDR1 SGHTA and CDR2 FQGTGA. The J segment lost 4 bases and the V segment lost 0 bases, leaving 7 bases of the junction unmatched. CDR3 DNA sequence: TGTGCCAGCAGCTTAACAGTAGCGGGACCCCTAGAGACCCAGTACTTC. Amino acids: CASSLTVAGPLETQYF.

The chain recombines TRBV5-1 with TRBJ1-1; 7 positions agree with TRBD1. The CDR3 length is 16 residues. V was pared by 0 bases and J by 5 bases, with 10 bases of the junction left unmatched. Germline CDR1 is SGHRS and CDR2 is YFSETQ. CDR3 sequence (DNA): TGCGCCAGCAGCTTGGGGGTAGGGGGCTCGGGTACTGAAGCTTTCTTT. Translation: CASSLGVGGSGTEAFF.

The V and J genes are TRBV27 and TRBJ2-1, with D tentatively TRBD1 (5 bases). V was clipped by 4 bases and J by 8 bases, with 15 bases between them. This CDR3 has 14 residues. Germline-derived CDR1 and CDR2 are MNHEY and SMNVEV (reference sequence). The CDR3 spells CASSSRIPRDEQFF. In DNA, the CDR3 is TGTGCCAGCAGTTCCAGGATTCCCAGGGATGAGCAGTTCTTC.

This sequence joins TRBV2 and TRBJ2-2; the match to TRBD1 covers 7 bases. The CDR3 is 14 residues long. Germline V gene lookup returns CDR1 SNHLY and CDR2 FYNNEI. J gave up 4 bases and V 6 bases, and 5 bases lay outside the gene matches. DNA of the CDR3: TGTGCCAGCAGCGTACAGGGGTCCACCGGGGAGCTGTTTTTT. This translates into CASSVQGSTGELFF.

Here the CDR3 reads CASSKQQLAGCPTYEQYF. The CDR3, as DNA: TGTGCCAGCAGCAAACAACAACTAGCGGGTTGCCCTACCTACGAGCAGTACTTC. The chain uses TRBV21-1 and TRBJ2-7; the listed D gene, TRBD2, was not tested against the DNA. TRBV21-1 has pseudogene status. CDR3 length: 18 amino acids.